The rows below give T cell receptor beta chains drawn from one sample of a study of T cell responses to AZD1222 COVID-19 vaccine. The data were produced by immunoSEQ multiplex PCR, yet TCRdb's version contains in-frame clones alone and is incomplete. Among approximately 260,000 clones, more than 85% were seen once, and the ten largest hold around 0.57%. Specimen: peripheral blood, collected on day 0 of AZD1222 vaccination. The source of these receptors is an adult in good health. The CDR3 runs from the conserved cysteine through the conserved F or W. A D gene is named only where the DNA matches it firmly. Size values are once, few and many counts, or a class for expanded clones, and some rows have none.

j_call v_call clone_size d_call cdr3_nt cdr3_aa
TRBJ1-5 TRBV10-3 - - TGTGCCATCACCCCCGCTAGCAATCAGCCCCAGCATTTT CAITPASNQPQHF
TRBJ1-3 TRBV5-4 - - TGTGCCAGCAGCTATGGGACTACTGGAAACACCATATATTTT CASSYGTTGNTIYF
TRBJ1-1 TRBV9 - TRBD1 TGTGCCAGCAGCGTAGGACAGGGCATGAACACTGAAGCTTTCTTT CASSVGQGMNTEAFF
TRBJ1-1 TRBV6-5 - - TGTGCCAGCTCGGGTCTCGGCACTGAAGCTTTCTTT CASSGLGTEAFF
TRBJ2-1 TRBV5-4 - - TGTGCCAGCAGCCCCAGGACAGCGAGCTCCTACAATGAGCAGTTCTTC CASSPRTASSYNEQFF
TRBJ1-5 TRBV2 - TRBD1 TGTGCCAGCAGTGCGGGACAGGGGGACCATCAGCCCCAGCATTTT CASSAGQGDHQPQHF
TRBJ2-6 TRBV4-1 - - TGCGCCAGCAGCCAAGACGGGCGGATGGGCTCTGGGGCCAACGTCCTGACTTTC CASSQDGRMGSGANVLTF
TRBJ2-7 TRBV11-2 - TRBD2 TGTGCCAGCAGCTCCCTCAGGGACTATTCCTACGAGCAGTACTTC CASSSLRDYSYEQYF
TRBJ1-2 TRBV5-1 - - TGCGCCAGCAGCTTGCAGGACAACTATGGCTACACCTTC CASSLQDNYGYTF
TRBJ2-7 TRBV18 - - TGTGCCAGCTCACCACCGCTGCCAGAAGAGCAGTACTTC CASSPPLPEEQYF
TRBJ2-1 TRBV2 - - TGTGCCAGCAGTGTCTCTAGCAGTCCCTACAATGAGCAGTTCTTC CASSVSSSPYNEQFF
TRBJ1-5 TRBV4-3 - - TGCGCCAGCAGCCAGGGTTATAGCAATCAGCCCCAGCATTTT CASSQGYSNQPQHF
TRBJ1-2 TRBV6-5 - - TGTGCCAGCAGTTACTCGATTCGGGGGAATGGCTACACCTTC CASSYSIRGNGYTF
TRBJ2-7 TRBV7-3 - - TGTGCCAGCAGCCCCCAGGACGGCAGTAAGCAGTACTTC CASSPQDGSKQYF
TRBJ1-1 TRBV7-3 - - TGTGCCAGCAGCCCCGAGGGTTACACTGAAGCTTTCTTT CASSPEGYTEAFF
TRBJ2-2 TRBV18 few TRBD1 TGTGCCAGCTCATCTTCAGGGACAGCGGACACCGGGGAGCTGTTTTTT CASSSSGTADTGELFF
TRBJ1-6 TRBV12-3/TRBV12-4 - - TGTGCCAGCGGGAGGGCGGGGAATTCACCCCTCCACTTT CASGRAGNSPLHF
TRBJ2-1 TRBV7-2 - TRBD2 TGTGCCAGCAGCTTAGTGTCCCTAGCGGGTGGGGCCAATGAGCAGTTCTTC CASSLVSLAGGANEQFF
TRBJ1-4 TRBV2 - - TGTGCCAGCACCCGGACAGAAAGGGAAAAACTGTTTTTT CASTRTEREKLFF
TRBJ1-3 TRBV2 - TRBD1 TGTGCCAGCTACACAGGGGGCGATGGAAACACCATATATTTT CASYTGGDGNTIYF
TRBJ2-2 TRBV7-3 once - TGTGCCAGCAGTCCCACCCCGGAGGGCGGGGAGCTGTTTTTT CASSPTPEGGELFF
TRBJ2-7 TRBV6-5 once - TGTGCCAGCAGACCGGGGCCCTACGAGCAGTACTTC CASRPGPYEQYF
TRBJ1-1 TRBV11-2 - - TGTGCCAGCAGCTTAGTTCGGGGTGAAGCTTTCTTT CASSLVRGEAFF
TRBJ2-1 TRBV7-3 - TRBD1 TGTGCCAGCAGCCCCGGACAGGGTAATGAGCAGTTCTTC CASSPGQGNEQFF
TRBJ2-3 TRBV2 - TRBD2 TGTGCCAGCAGTGAAGCGCTTTTTACTAGCGGGGGCTACACAGATACGCAGTATTTT CASSEALFTSGGYTDTQYF
TRBJ2-1 TRBV3-1/TRBV3-2 - - TGTGCCAGCAGCGAACGGCGAGGTGAGCAGTTCTTC CASSERRGEQFF
TRBJ2-1 TRBV15 - TRBD1 TGTGCCACCAGCAGAGTATTACCGGGACAGGGGTGGGATGAGCAGTTCTTC CATSRVLPGQGWDEQFF
TRBJ1-1 TRBV12-3/TRBV12-4 - TRBD1 TGTGCCAGCAGTGACGCCGGGACAGGGAGCGCTTTCTTT CASSDAGTGSAFF
TRBJ2-6 TRBV7-6 once - TGTGCCAGCAGCTTAGCTGGGGCCAACGTCCTGACTTTC CASSLAGANVLTF
TRBJ1-3 TRBV19 - - TGTGCCAGTAGTGCCCTCCTCTCGGGGCACGGAAACACCATATATTTT CASSALLSGHGNTIYF
TRBJ2-1 TRBV5-1 - TRBD2 TGCGCCAGCAGCTTCCGCGGGGGGCCGTACAATGAGCAGTTCTTC CASSFRGGPYNEQFF
TRBJ1-1 TRBV25-1 once - TGTGCCAGCAGTGAATACGGGAACACTGAAGCTTTCTTT CASSEYGNTEAFF